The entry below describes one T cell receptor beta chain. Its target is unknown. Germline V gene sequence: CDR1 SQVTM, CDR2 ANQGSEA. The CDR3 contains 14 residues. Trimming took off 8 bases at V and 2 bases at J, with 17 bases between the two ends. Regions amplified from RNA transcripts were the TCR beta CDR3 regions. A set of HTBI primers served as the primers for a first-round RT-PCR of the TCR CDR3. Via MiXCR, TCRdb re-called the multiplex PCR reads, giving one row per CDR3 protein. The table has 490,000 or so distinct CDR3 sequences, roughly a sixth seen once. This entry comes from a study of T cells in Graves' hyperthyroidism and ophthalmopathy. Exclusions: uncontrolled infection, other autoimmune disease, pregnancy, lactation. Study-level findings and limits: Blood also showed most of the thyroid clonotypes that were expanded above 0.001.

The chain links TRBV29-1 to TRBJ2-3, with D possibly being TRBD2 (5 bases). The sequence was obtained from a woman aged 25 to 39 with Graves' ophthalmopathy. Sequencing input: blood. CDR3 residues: CSPPRGSNTDTQYF. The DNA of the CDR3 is TGCAGCCCGCCCCGCGGGTCCAACACAGATACGCAGTATTTT.